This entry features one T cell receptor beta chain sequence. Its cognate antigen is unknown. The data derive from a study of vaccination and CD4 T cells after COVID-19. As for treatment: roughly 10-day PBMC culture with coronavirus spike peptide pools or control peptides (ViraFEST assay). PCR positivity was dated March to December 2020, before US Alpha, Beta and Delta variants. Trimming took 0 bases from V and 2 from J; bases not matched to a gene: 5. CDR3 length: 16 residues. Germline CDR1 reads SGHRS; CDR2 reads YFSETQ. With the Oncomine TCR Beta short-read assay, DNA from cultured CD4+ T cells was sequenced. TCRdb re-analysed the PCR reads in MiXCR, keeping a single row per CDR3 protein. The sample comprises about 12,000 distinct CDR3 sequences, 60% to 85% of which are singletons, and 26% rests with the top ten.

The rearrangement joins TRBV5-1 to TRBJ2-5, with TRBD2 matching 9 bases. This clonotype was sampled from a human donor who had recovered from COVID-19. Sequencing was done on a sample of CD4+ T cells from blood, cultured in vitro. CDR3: CASSLGGLARQETQYF. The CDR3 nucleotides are TGCGCCAGCAGCTTGGGCGGACTAGCGAGACAAGAGACCCAGTACTTC.